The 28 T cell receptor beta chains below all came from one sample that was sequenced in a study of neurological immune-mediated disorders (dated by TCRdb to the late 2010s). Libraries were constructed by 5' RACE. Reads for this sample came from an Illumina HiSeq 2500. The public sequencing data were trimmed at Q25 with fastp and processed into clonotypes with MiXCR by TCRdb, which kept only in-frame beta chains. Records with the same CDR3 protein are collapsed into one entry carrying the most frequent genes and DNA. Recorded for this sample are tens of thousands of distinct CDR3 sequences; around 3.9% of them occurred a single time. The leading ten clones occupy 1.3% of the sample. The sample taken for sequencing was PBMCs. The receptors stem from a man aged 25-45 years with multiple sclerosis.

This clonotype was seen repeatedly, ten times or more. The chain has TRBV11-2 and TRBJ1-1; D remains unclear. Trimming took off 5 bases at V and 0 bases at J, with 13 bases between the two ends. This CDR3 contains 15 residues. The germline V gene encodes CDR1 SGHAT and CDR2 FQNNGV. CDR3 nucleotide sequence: TGTGCCAGCAGCCCCTCCATTGGGGTGAACACTGAAGCTTTCTTT. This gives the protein CASSPSIGVNTEAFF. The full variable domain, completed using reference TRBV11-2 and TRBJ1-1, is EAGVAQSPRYKIIEKRQSVAFWCNPISGHATLYWYQQILGQGPKLLIQFQNNGVVDDSQLPKDRFSAERLKGVDSTLKIQPAKLEDSAVYLCASSPSIGVNTEAFFGQGTRLTVV.

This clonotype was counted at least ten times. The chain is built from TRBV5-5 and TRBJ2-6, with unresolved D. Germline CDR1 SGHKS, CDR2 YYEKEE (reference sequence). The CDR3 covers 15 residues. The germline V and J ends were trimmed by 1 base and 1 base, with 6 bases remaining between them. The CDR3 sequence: CASSLSPSGANVLTF. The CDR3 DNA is TGTGCCAGCAGCTTGTCTCCGTCTGGGGCCAACGTCCTGACTTTC. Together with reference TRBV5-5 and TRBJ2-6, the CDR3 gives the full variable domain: DAGVTQSPTHLIKTRGQQVTLRCSPISGHKSVSWYQQVLGQGPQFIFQYYEKEERGRGNFPDRFSARQFPNYSSELNVNALLLGDSALYLCASSLSPSGANVLTFGAGSRLTVL.

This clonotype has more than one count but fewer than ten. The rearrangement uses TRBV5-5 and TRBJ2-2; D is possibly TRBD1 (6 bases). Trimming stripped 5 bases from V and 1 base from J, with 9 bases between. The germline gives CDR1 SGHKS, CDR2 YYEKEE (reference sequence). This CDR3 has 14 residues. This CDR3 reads CASRLGQNTGELFF. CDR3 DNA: TGTGCCAGCAGGCTGGGACAGAACACCGGGGAGCTGTTTTTT.

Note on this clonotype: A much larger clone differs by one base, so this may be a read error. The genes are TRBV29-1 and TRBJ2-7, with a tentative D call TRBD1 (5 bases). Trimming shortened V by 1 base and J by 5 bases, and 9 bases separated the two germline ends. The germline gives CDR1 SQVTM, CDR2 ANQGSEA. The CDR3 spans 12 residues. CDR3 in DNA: TGCAGCGTTGAAGGTAAGGGGAACGAGCAGTACTTC. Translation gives CSVEGKGNEQYF.

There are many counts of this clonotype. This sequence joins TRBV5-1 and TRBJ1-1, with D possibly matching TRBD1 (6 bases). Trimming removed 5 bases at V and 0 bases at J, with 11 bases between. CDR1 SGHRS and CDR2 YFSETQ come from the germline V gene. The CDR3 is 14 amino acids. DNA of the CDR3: TGCGCCAGCAGAGCGGGGGCGATGAACACTGAAGCTTTCTTT. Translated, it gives CASRAGAMNTEAFF.

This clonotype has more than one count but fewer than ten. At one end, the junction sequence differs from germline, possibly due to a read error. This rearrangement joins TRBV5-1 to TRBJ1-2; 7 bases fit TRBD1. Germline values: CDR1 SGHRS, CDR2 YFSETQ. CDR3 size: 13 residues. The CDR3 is CASRRGTEDGYTF. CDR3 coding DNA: TGCGCCAGCAGACGAGGGACAGAAGATGGTTACACCTTC.

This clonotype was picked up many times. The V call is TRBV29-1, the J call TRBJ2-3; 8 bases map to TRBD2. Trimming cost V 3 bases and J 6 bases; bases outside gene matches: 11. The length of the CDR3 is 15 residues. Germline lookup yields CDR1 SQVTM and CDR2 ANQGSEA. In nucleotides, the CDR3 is TGCAGCGTTGACCAAAGCGGGGGCCTCGAGGATACGCAGTATTTT. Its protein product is CSVDQSGGLEDTQYF.

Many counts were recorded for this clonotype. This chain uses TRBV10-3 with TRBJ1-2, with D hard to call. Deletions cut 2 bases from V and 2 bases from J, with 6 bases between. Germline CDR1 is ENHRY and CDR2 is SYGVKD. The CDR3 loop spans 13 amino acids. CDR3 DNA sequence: TGTGCCATCAGTGAGCGGATGAACTATGGCTACACCTTC. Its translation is CAISERMNYGYTF.

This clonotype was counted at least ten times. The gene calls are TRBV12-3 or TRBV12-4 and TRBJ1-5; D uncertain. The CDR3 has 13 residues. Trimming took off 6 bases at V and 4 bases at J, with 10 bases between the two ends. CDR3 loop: CASSSDGNQPQHF. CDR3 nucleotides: TGTGCCAGCAGCTCGGACGGGAATCAGCCCCAGCATTTT.

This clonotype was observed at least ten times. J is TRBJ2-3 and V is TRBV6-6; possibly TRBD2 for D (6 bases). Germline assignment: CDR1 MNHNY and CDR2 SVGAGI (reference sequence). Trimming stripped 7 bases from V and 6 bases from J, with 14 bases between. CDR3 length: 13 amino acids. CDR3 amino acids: CASTPRGEDTQYF. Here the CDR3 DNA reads TGTGCCAGCACCCCCCGCGGGGAGGATACGCAGTATTTT.

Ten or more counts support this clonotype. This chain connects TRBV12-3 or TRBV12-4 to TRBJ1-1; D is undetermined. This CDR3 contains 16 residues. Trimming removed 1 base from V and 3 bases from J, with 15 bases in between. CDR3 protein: CASSLGALVRDTEAFF. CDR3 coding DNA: TGTGCCAGCAGTTTAGGGGCTTTGGTGAGGGACACTGAAGCTTTCTTT.

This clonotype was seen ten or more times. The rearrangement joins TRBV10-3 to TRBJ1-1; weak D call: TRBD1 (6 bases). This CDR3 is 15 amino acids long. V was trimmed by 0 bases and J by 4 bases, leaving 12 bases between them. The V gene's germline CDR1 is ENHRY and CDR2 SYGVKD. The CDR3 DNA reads TGTGCCATCAGTGAGTCGGAGGGGGGGGCCACTGAAGCTTTCTTT. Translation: CAISESEGGATEAFF.

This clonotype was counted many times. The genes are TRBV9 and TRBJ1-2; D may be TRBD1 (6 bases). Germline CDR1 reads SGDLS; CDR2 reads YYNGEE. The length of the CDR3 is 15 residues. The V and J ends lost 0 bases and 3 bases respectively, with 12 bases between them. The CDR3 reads CASSVVEDRDYGYTF. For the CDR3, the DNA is TGTGCCAGCAGCGTAGTGGAGGACAGAGACTATGGCTACACCTTC.

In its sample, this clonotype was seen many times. DNA of the CDR3: TGTGCCAGCAGTTTCCTGACTAGCGGGGGGCCGATGGATACGCAGTATTTT. Translation: CASSFLTSGGPMDTQYF. The chain carries TRBV27 and TRBJ2-3, with 13 positions matching TRBD2. V shed 3 bases, J shed 6 bases, and the junction held 9 bases outside the gene matches. Germline CDR1 and CDR2: MNHEY and SMNVEV (reference sequence). The CDR3 is 17 residues long.

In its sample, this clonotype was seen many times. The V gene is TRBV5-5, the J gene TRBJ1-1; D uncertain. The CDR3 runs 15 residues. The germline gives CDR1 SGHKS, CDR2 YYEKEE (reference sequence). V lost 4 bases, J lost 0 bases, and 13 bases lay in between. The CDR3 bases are TGTGCCAGCAGCCCGACGCCAAACATGAACACTGAAGCTTTCTTT. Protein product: CASSPTPNMNTEAFF.

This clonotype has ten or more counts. The CDR3 sequence is CASSYQRVSYEQYF. The DNA of the CDR3 is TGTGCCAGCAGCTACCAACGCGTCTCCTACGAGCAGTACTTC. This chain connects TRBV11-2 to TRBJ2-7; no reliable D call. This CDR3 is 14 amino acids long. Germline V gene sequence: CDR1 SGHAT, CDR2 FQNNGV. The V gene lost 4 bases and the J gene lost 0 bases, with 10 bases spanning the gap.

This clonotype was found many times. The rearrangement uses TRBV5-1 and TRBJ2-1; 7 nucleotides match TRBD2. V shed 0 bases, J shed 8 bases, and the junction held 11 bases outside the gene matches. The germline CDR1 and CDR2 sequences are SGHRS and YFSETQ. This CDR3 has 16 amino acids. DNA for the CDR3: TGCGCCAGCAGCTTGGCCGGGGGGTTCCAGGCTTATGAGCAGTTCTTC. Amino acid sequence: CASSLAGGFQAYEQFF.

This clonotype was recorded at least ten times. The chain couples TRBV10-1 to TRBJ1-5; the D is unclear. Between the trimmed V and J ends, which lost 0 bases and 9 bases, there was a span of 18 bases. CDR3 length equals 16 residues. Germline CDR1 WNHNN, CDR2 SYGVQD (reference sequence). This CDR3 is CASSESSARRYGPQHF. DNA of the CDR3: TGCGCCAGCAGTGAGTCGAGCGCAAGGCGGTATGGGCCCCAGCATTTT.

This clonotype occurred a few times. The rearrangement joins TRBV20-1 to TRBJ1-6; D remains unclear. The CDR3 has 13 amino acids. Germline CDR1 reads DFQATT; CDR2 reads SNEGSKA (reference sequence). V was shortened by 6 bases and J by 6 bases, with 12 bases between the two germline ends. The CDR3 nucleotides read TGCAGTGCCAGATATCGGGTTAATTCACCCCTCCACTTT. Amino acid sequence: CSARYRVNSPLHF.

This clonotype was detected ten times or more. DNA of the CDR3: TGCGCCAGCAGCCATTTAGCGGGGGGGCCTCGCACAGATACGCAGTATTTT. Translated, it gives CASSHLAGGPRTDTQYF. The chain has TRBV4-1 and TRBJ2-3; TRBD2 agrees at 11 bases. Germline V gene data show CDR1 as MGHRA and CDR2 as YSYEKL. This CDR3 is built from 17 residues. Trimming cost V 3 bases and J 1 base; bases outside gene matches: 6.

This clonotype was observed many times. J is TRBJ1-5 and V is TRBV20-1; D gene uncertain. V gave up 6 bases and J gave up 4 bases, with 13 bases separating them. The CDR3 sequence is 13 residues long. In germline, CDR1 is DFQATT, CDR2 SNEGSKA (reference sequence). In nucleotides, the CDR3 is TGCAGTGCCAAAAGAGACGGTAATCAGCCCCAGCATTTT. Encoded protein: CSAKRDGNQPQHF.

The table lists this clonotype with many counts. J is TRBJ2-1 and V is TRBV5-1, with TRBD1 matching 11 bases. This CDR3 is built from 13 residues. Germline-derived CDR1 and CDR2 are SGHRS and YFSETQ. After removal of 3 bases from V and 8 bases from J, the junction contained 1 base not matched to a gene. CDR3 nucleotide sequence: TGCGCCAGCAGCTGGACAGGGGGCGATGAGCAGTTCTTC. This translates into CASSWTGGDEQFF.

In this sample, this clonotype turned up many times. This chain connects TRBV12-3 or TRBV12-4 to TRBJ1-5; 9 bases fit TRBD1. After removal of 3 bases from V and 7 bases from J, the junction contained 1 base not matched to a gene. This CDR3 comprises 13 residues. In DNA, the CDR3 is TGTGCCAGCAGTTTGGGACAGGGCCAGCCCCAGCATTTT. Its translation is CASSLGQGQPQHF.

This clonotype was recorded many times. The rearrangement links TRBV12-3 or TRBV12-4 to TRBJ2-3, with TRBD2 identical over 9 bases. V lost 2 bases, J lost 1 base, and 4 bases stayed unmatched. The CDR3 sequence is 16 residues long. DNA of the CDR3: TGTGCCAGCAGTTTACGGGCTAGCGGGGGCACAGATACGCAGTATTTT. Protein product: CASSLRASGGTDTQYF.

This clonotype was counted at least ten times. CDR3 DNA sequence: TGTGCCAGCAGAAGCGGAAGCACAGATACGCAGTATTTT. Translating gives CASRSGSTDTQYF. The gene calls are TRBV7-9 and TRBJ2-3; tentatively, D is TRBD2 (5 bases). This CDR3 has 13 residues. In germline, CDR1 is SEHNR, CDR2 FQNEAQ (reference sequence). V was pared by 6 bases and J by 0 bases, with 7 bases between.

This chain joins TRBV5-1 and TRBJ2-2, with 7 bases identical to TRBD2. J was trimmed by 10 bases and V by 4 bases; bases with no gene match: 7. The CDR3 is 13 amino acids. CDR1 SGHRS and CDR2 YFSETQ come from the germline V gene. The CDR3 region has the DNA TGCGCCAGCAGCCCAACGGGGGGAGAGGAGCTGTTTTTT. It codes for CASSPTGGEELFF.

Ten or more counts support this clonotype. In DNA form, the CDR3 reads TGTGCCAGCAACCGACAGGGGTTCGATGAGCAGTTCTTC. Its translation: CASNRQGFDEQFF. This chain connects TRBV25-1 to TRBJ2-1; 8 bases align to TRBD1. The CDR3 sequence is 13 residues long. Germline assignment: CDR1 MGHDK and CDR2 SYGVNS. V was clipped by 7 bases and J by 8 bases; unmatched bases: 7.

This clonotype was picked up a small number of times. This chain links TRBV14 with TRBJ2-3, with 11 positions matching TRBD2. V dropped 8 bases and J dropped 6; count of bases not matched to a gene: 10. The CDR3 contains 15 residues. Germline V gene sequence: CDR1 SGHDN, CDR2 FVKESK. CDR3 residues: CASQPSGGTRDTQYF. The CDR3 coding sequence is TGTGCCAGCCAGCCTAGCGGGGGGACAAGGGATACGCAGTATTTT.